Each of the 26 T cell receptor beta chains below was sequenced from the same sample in a study of blood T cell repertoires in COVID-19. The method was immunoSEQ multiplex PCR; TCRdb's version includes in-frame clones alone and lacks a portion of them. Of about 110,000 clones in the sample, roughly 79% were seen once. What was sequenced was peripheral blood. The source is a woman aged 80 or over with active or convalescent COVID-19.

The sample holds one count of this clone. The V call is TRBV5-5, the J call TRBJ2-3, with 10 bases matching TRBD2. Germline CDR1 and CDR2: SGHKS and YYEKEE (reference sequence). Unmatched junction bases numbered 6, after V lost 6 bases and J lost 2 bases. This CDR3 contains 15 residues. Written as DNA, the CDR3 is TGTGCCAGCACTACACTAGCGGGGAACACAGATACGCAGTATTTT. Encoded protein: CASTTLAGNTDTQYF. Full variable domain (outside the CDR3, taken from reference TRBV5-5 and TRBJ2-3): DAGVTQSPTHLIKTRGQQVTLRCSPISGHKSVSWYQQVLGQGPQFIFQYYEKEERGRGNFPDRFSARQFPNYSSELNVNALLLGDSALYLCASTTLAGNTDTQYFGPGTRLTVL.

The chain couples TRBV21-1 to TRBJ2-3; the table's D call, TRBD2, was not checked against the DNA. TRBV21-1 is a pseudogene. The CDR3 length is 15 residues. The DNA of the CDR3 is TGTGCCAGCAGCCTAATAGCTAGTAGCACAGATACGCAGTATTTT. Encoded protein: CASSLIASSTDTQYF.

The rearrangement joins TRBV6-5 to TRBJ2-7; TRBD2 aligns across 7 bases. The germline gives CDR1 MNHEY, CDR2 SVGAGI. The ends lost 7 bases at V and 0 bases at J; junction bases unmatched: 9. This CDR3 has 15 amino acids. The CDR3 DNA is TGTGCCAGCAATGGCGGGAGATTAGGCTCCTACGAGCAGTACTTC. Residues: CASNGGRLGSYEQYF.

V and J are TRBV25-1 and TRBJ2-1; TRBD1 matches 7 bases. From germline, CDR1 is MGHDK and CDR2 SYGVNS. The CDR3 spans 16 residues. V lost 3 bases and J lost 1; bases outside the gene matches: 6. CDR3 protein: CASSDTTGWSYNEQFF. For the CDR3, the DNA is TGTGCCAGCAGTGACACGACAGGGTGGTCCTACAATGAGCAGTTCTTC.

The V and J genes are TRBV7-8 and TRBJ2-7; 7 nucleotides agree with TRBD2. This CDR3 is 15 amino acids long. Looked up from germline, CDR1 is SGHVS and CDR2 is FQNEAQ. The V and J ends lost 1 base and 3 bases, in that order; junction bases with no gene match: 6. As DNA, the CDR3 is TGTGCCAGCAGCTTAGAACTAGCGACTTACTACGAGCAGTACTTC. The encoded protein is CASSLELATYYEQYF.

This clone was observed a single time. The J gene is TRBJ2-2, the V gene TRBV29-1, with D uncertain. V dropped 4 bases and J dropped 6 bases, with 15 bases sitting between them. CDR1 SQVTM and CDR2 ANQGSEA come from the germline V gene. The CDR3 is 14 residues long. The CDR3 nucleotides are TGCAGCGTTGTGCTAGGTTCGCTGGCCGGGGAGCTGTTTTTT. This encodes CSVVLGSLAGELFF.

The chain is built from TRBV9 and TRBJ2-1, with TRBD2 identical over 8 bases. V gave up 4 bases and J gave up 0 bases; unmatched junction bases: 9. The CDR3 has 17 amino acids. Germline V lookup: CDR1 SGDLS, CDR2 YYNGEE. CDR3 sequence (DNA): TGTGCCAGCAGCCCGTTACTAGCGGCTTCCTCCTACAATGAGCAGTTCTTC. Translating gives CASSPLLAASSYNEQFF.

The rearrangement links TRBV25-1 to TRBJ2-5, with TRBD1 identical over 8 bases. Trimming at V came to 3 bases and at J to 6 bases, leaving 9 bases not matched to a gene. CDR3 length: 15 residues. The germline CDR1 and CDR2 sequences are MGHDK and SYGVNS. The CDR3 bases are TGTGCCAGCAGTGATAGACAGGGGACGGGGAAGACCCAGTACTTC. Amino acid sequence: CASSDRQGTGKTQYF.

The chain links TRBV19 to TRBJ2-2; TRBD2 is a possible D gene (5 bases). The germline V and J ends were trimmed by 5 bases and 0 bases, with 19 bases remaining between them. This CDR3 contains 18 residues. Germline CDR1 reads LNHDA; CDR2 reads SQIVND (reference sequence). The CDR3 nucleotides are TGTGCCAGTAGTGGGCGATACGGAGGCCAATCGAACACCGGGGAGCTGTTTTTT. Amino acid sequence: CASSGRYGGQSNTGELFF.

The chain employs TRBV6-2 or TRBV6-3 and TRBJ2-3; 9 nucleotides match TRBD2. The CDR3 length is 15 residues. V trimming: 3 bases; J trimming: 2 bases; junction bases outside the gene matches: 3. The germline V gene has CDR1 MNHEY and CDR2 SVGEGT. The DNA of the CDR3 is TGTGCCAGCAGTTATTCTAGCGGGAACACAGATACGCAGTATTTT. It yields the protein CASSYSSGNTDTQYF.

The genes are TRBV3-1 (or the pseudogene TRBV3-2) and TRBJ1-6; 9 bases fit TRBD1. This CDR3 has 14 amino acids. The germline gives CDR1 LGHDT, CDR2 YNNKEL (reference sequence). V lost 1 base, J lost 9 bases, and 1 base stayed unmatched. The CDR3 DNA sequence: TGTGCCAGCAGCCAAGGACAGGGGGGTTCACCCCTCCACTTT. Amino acids: CASSQGQGGSPLHF.

V and J are TRBV7-2 and TRBJ2-7; D is unclear. From germline, CDR1 is SGHTA and CDR2 FQGNSA. This CDR3 is built from 15 residues. The V end lost 2 bases, the J end lost 3 bases, and 14 bases lay between the germline ends. Here the CDR3 reads CASSLNRFGYYEQYF. The CDR3 coding sequence is TGTGCCAGCAGCTTAAATCGTTTCGGTTACTACGAGCAGTACTTC.

This chain links TRBV18 with TRBJ2-1; tentative D call: TRBD1 (6 bases). Deletions cut 0 bases from V and 3 bases from J, with 9 bases between. The CDR3 is made up of 15 amino acids. Germline lookup yields CDR1 KGHSH and CDR2 LQKENI. The CDR3 sequence: CASSPPGQVYNEQFF. DNA for the CDR3: TGTGCCAGCTCACCACCGGGACAAGTCTACAATGAGCAGTTCTTC. The full variable domain, rest sourced from reference TRBV18 and TRBJ2-1, is NAGVMQNPRHLVRRRGQEARLRCSPMKGHSHVYWYRQLPEEGLKFMVYLQKENIIDESGMPKERFSAEFPKEGPSILRIQQVVRGDSAAYFCASSPPGQVYNEQFFGPGTRLTVL.

The chain has TRBV5-6 and TRBJ2-4; 10 nucleotides agree with TRBD2. With 0 bases clipped from V and 11 bases from J, the junction kept 11 bases outside the gene matches. CDR1 and CDR2 from the germline V gene are SGHDT and YYEEEE. The CDR3 loop spans 16 amino acids. The CDR3 DNA reads TGTGCCAGCAGCTTGGGGGCGGCTAGCGGGAGTATCGTTCAGTACTTC. Translation gives CASSLGAASGSIVQYF.

J is TRBJ2-7 and V is TRBV7-9; 11 bases line up with TRBD2. After removal of 4 bases from V and 2 bases from J, the junction contained 4 bases not matched to a gene. Looked up from germline, CDR1 is SEHNR and CDR2 is FQNEAQ (reference sequence). CDR3 size: 15 residues. CDR3 sequence (DNA): TGTGCCAGCAGCTCGACGACTAGCGGGGCCTACGAGCAGTACTTC. Amino acids: CASSSTTSGAYEQYF.

This clone was observed a few times. The CDR3 spells CASSLADLNYGYTF. DNA for the CDR3: TGTGCCAGCAGTTTAGCGGATCTTAACTATGGCTACACCTTC. The chain is built from TRBV28 and TRBJ1-2; D call uncertain. Germline V CDR1 and CDR2: MDHEN, SYDVKM. V was pared by 2 bases and J by 1 base, with 8 bases between. There are 14 residues in the CDR3.

The chain uses TRBV4-3 and TRBJ2-1; D unresolved. The CDR3 length is 13 residues. Trimming removed 4 bases from V and 8 bases from J, with 12 bases in between. The germline gives CDR1 LGHNA, CDR2 YSLEER. As DNA, the CDR3 is TGCGCCAGCAGCCCGAAGCTGATGGATGAGCAGTTCTTC. It is translated as CASSPKLMDEQFF.

This sequence joins TRBV29-1 and TRBJ1-2; D is uncertain. Germline V gene data show CDR1 as SQVTM and CDR2 as ANQGSEA. Trimming removed 4 bases at V and 5 bases at J, with 11 bases between. CDR3 size: 12 residues. CDR3 amino acids: CSVGFWQYGYTF. The CDR3, as DNA: TGCAGCGTTGGATTTTGGCAGTATGGCTACACCTTC.

The rearrangement links TRBV9 to TRBJ1-2; D perhaps matches TRBD1 (5 bases). Germline values: CDR1 SGDLS, CDR2 YYNGEE. V shed 10 bases and J shed 1 base, with 17 bases lying between them. This CDR3 is built from 14 residues. CDR3 protein: CACAPGLNNYGYTF. The CDR3 DNA is TGTGCCTGCGCCCCGGGACTAAATAACTATGGCTACACCTTC.

V gene TRBV5-6 combines with J gene TRBJ1-2; possible D gene TRBD1, 6 bases. Trimming removed 0 bases at V and 3 bases at J, with 9 bases between. The germline gives CDR1 SGHDT, CDR2 YYEEEE. CDR3 length equals 14 residues. The CDR3 protein is CASSLAGADYGYTF. CDR3 in DNA: TGTGCCAGCAGCTTGGCAGGGGCTGACTATGGCTACACCTTC.

This clone has only a few counts. Within the sample, other DNA sequences also encode this same CDR3. The rearrangement uses TRBV5-4 and TRBJ2-2, with 10 bases lining up with TRBD2. Germline lookup yields CDR1 SGHNT and CDR2 YYREEE (reference sequence). Trimming at V came to 2 bases and at J to 6 bases, leaving 1 base not matched to a gene. CDR3 length: 14 residues. Here the CDR3 reads CASSLGLAAGELFF. The CDR3 DNA reads as TGTGCCAGCAGCTTAGGACTAGCGGCCGGGGAGCTGTTTTTT.

The chain links TRBV18 to TRBJ1-1; D gene unclear. Deletions cut 0 bases from V and 3 bases from J, with 20 bases between. Germline V gives CDR1 KGHSH, CDR2 LQKENI. There are 18 residues in the CDR3. For the CDR3, the DNA is TGTGCCAGCTCACCACCGAGGTTTGGAGGCGATTTTTACACTGAAGCTTTCTTT. Translated, it gives CASSPPRFGGDFYTEAFF.

The V and J genes are TRBV3-1 (or the pseudogene TRBV3-2) and TRBJ2-1; TRBD1 agrees at 10 bases. The germline V gene encodes CDR1 LGHDT and CDR2 YNNKEL (reference sequence). The CDR3 sequence is 18 residues long. With V trimmed by 3 bases and J by 13 bases, 21 bases remained unmatched. The CDR3 coding sequence is TGTGCCAGCAGCCACGAAGTACGGGGACAGGGGTTAAGGGGAGATCAGTTCTTC. Protein product: CASSHEVRGQGLRGDQFF.

DNA of the CDR3: TGTGCCAGTAGTGCCCGGGACAGGAACACTGAAGCTTTCTTT. Translated, it gives CASSARDRNTEAFF. The gene calls are TRBV19 and TRBJ1-1, with TRBD1 identical over 7 bases. The CDR3 loop spans 14 amino acids. Trimming took 5 bases from V and 1 from J; bases not matched to a gene: 4. Per the germline V gene, CDR1 is LNHDA and CDR2 is SQIVND (reference sequence).

V usage is TRBV4-3 and J usage is TRBJ1-6, with D unresolved. Trimming pared 0 bases from V and 7 bases from J, leaving 4 bases between. This CDR3 has 13 residues. The germline gives CDR1 LGHNA, CDR2 YSLEER. The CDR3 loop is CASSQERNSPLHF. CDR3 bases: TGCGCCAGCAGCCAAGAGAGGAATTCACCCCTCCACTTT.

This chain joins TRBV7-6 and TRBJ2-1; 7 nucleotides match TRBD2. The CDR3 length is 15 residues. The germline V gene has CDR1 SGHVS and CDR2 FNYEAQ. The ends lost 4 bases at V and 10 bases at J; junction bases unmatched: 13. DNA for the CDR3: TGTGCCAGCAGCTCCGGCGGCGGGAGTGTTCGGGAGCAGTTCTTC. Protein product: CASSSGGGSVREQFF.